The 32 T cell receptor beta chains reported below all come from one sample, sequenced in a study of blood T cell repertoires in COVID-19. TCRdb's table, derived via immunoSEQ multiplex PCR, lists solely in-frame clones and lacks some. Of roughly 69,000 clones detected, roughly 78% appear once; the ten largest clones hold 13% to 15%. The specimen was peripheral blood. Receptors originate from a man aged 55 to 70 with COVID-19, enrolled during active disease.

The J gene is TRBJ2-5, the V gene TRBV24-1; 7 bases align to TRBD2. CDR1 and CDR2 from the germline V gene are KGHDR and SFDVKD. This CDR3 is built from 15 residues. Trimming removed 2 bases from V and 5 bases from J; junction bases left unmatched: 7. For the CDR3, the DNA is TGTGCCACCAGTGATTCATCGGGAGGTTTGGAGACCCAGTACTTC. Amino acids: CATSDSSGGLETQYF.

The rearrangement uses TRBV5-1 and TRBJ2-2; D gene unclear. V dropped 2 bases and J dropped 1 base, with 12 bases sitting between them. Germline V gene data show CDR1 as SGHRS and CDR2 as YFSETQ. The CDR3 is 16 amino acids. CDR3 sequence: CASSFPSARNTGELFF. The CDR3, as DNA: TGCGCCAGCAGCTTCCCATCAGCGAGGAACACCGGGGAGCTGTTTTTT. Full variable domain (missing parts from reference TRBV5-1 and TRBJ2-2): KAGVTQTPRYLIKTRGQQVTLSCSPISGHRSVSWYQQTPGQGLQFLFEYFSETQRNKGNFPGRFSGRQFSNSRSEMNVSTLELGDSALYLCASSFPSARNTGELFFGEGSRLTVL.

The J gene is TRBJ1-2, the V gene TRBV10-3; D not resolved. Germline CDR1 is ENHRY and CDR2 is SYGVKD. The CDR3 runs 11 residues. Trimming took 8 bases from V and 3 from J, leaving 7 bases between them. The CDR3, as DNA: TGTGCCATCGGGCAATACTATGGCTACACCTTC. Its protein is CAIGQYYGYTF.

A single count supports this clone. The rearrangement links TRBV5-1 to TRBJ1-1, with TRBD1 as a possible D gene (5 bases). The CDR3 has 16 residues. Germline V gene lookup returns CDR1 SGHRS and CDR2 YFSETQ. Trimming left V 4 bases short and J 0 bases short, with 16 bases between. For the CDR3, the DNA is TGCGCCAGCAGCCCCCCTGGGGGGTTCATGAACACTGAAGCTTTCTTT. Protein sequence: CASSPPGGFMNTEAFF.

This clone has a handful of counts. Here the CDR3 DNA reads TGTGCCAGCAGCCCAGACAGGGTGAACACCATATATTTT. Translating gives CASSPDRVNTIYF. This chain links TRBV7-2 with TRBJ1-3, with 7 bases fitting TRBD1. Germline V gene sequence: CDR1 SGHTA, CDR2 FQGNSA. V trimming: 5 bases; J trimming: 7 bases; junction bases outside the gene matches: 5. The CDR3 is 13 residues long.

V is TRBV11-3 and J is TRBJ1-6; D unclear. Germline V CDR1 and CDR2: SGHNT, YENEEA. The V and J ends lost 4 bases and 9 bases respectively, with 13 bases between them. The CDR3 covers 14 residues. CDR3 sequence: CASSSSWAGSPLHF. DNA for the CDR3: TGTGCCAGCAGCTCCTCTTGGGCGGGTTCACCCCTCCACTTT.

The rearrangement links TRBV3-1 (or the pseudogene TRBV3-2) to TRBJ1-1; D is unclear. The length of the CDR3 is 12 residues. The germline V gene has CDR1 LGHDT and CDR2 YNNKEL (reference sequence). V shed 4 bases and J shed 6 bases, with 9 bases lying between them. The CDR3 protein is CASSRQASEAFF. In nucleotides, the CDR3 is TGTGCCAGCAGCCGGCAGGCTTCTGAAGCTTTCTTT.

The rearrangement links TRBV28 to TRBJ1-3; TRBD1 matches at 8 bases. The CDR3 runs to 15 residues. The V segment lost 5 bases and the J segment 0 bases; nucleotides outside the gene matches: 3. Germline V lookup: CDR1 MDHEN, CDR2 SYDVKM. The CDR3 loop is CASSLGQGSGNTIYF. The CDR3 DNA reads as TGTGCCAGCAGTCTTGGACAGGGCTCTGGAAACACCATATATTTT.

The chain links TRBV19 to TRBJ2-1; D remains ambiguous. CDR1 is LNHDA and CDR2 is SQIVND in the germline V gene (reference sequence). Between the trimmed V and J ends, which lost 5 bases and 2 bases, there was a span of 10 bases. This CDR3 comprises 14 residues. CDR3 amino acids: CASSPPGPYNEQFF. The DNA for the CDR3 is TGTGCCAGTAGTCCTCCGGGTCCCTACAATGAGCAGTTCTTC.

The rearrangement joins TRBV6-5 to TRBJ1-3; D is perhaps TRBD1 (5 bases). CDR1 is MNHEY and CDR2 is SVGAGI in the germline V gene. V shed 6 bases and J shed 8 bases, with 20 bases lying between them. The CDR3 loop spans 15 amino acids. The CDR3 spells CASSKLGGRSHTIYF. CDR3 nucleotide sequence: TGTGCCAGCAGCAAACTCGGGGGTCGGAGTCACACCATATATTTT.

This clone showed up just once. This sequence joins TRBV19 and TRBJ1-6; the D is unclear. This CDR3 is 16 amino acids long. V was clipped by 0 bases and J by 10 bases, with 16 bases between them. Germline CDR1 LNHDA, CDR2 SQIVND (reference sequence). CDR3 sequence (DNA): TGTGCCAGTAGTATAGATTATGGGGAGGTGAACTCACCCCTCCACTTT. Translating gives CASSIDYGEVNSPLHF.

This chain joins TRBV29-1 and TRBJ1-2, with D possibly being TRBD1 (6 bases). V gave up 5 bases and J gave up 6 bases, with 10 bases separating them. CDR1 and CDR2 from the germline V gene are SQVTM and ANQGSEA. The CDR3 has 11 amino acids. The CDR3 DNA sequence: TGCAGCGTTTACAGGGTTGATGGCTACACCTTC. Translation: CSVYRVDGYTF.

The J gene is TRBJ1-2, the V gene TRBV5-4; D may be TRBD1 (6 bases). The germline CDR1 and CDR2 sequences are SGHNT and YYREEE (reference sequence). The CDR3 is 12 amino acids. Trimming pared 7 bases from V and 5 bases from J, leaving 12 bases between. The CDR3 sequence is CASGGGAYGYTF. As DNA, the CDR3 is TGTGCCAGCGGTGGGGGGGCTTATGGCTACACCTTC.

This clone has a single count. V is TRBV4-1 and J is TRBJ2-5, with 13 bases identical to TRBD2. V was clipped by 3 bases and J by 3 bases; unmatched bases: 7. The CDR3 consists of 17 residues. Germline values: CDR1 MGHRA, CDR2 YSYEKL. The CDR3 spells CASSQFRGTSGKETQYF. CDR3 nucleotide sequence: TGCGCCAGCAGCCAGTTTCGTGGGACTAGCGGGAAAGAGACCCAGTACTTC.

The chain combines TRBV5-1 with TRBJ2-5, with TRBD1 as a possible D gene (6 bases). Germline CDR1 and CDR2: SGHRS and YFSETQ. CDR3 length equals 15 residues. The V end was cut by 0 bases, the J end by 1 base, with 10 bases between. The CDR3 DNA follows: TGCGCCAGCAGCTTGGTACAGGGTAGCCAAGAGACCCAGTACTTC. Translated, it gives CASSLVQGSQETQYF. The variable domain in full, with the rest retrieved from reference TRBV5-1 and TRBJ2-5, is KAGVTQTPRYLIKTRGQQVTLSCSPISGHRSVSWYQQTPGQGLQFLFEYFSETQRNKGNFPGRFSGRQFSNSRSEMNVSTLELGDSALYLCASSLVQGSQETQYFGPGTRLLVL.

V is TRBV20-1 and J is TRBJ1-2; no clear D gene. The germline V and J ends were trimmed by 3 bases and 7 bases, with 6 bases remaining between them. The germline V gene has CDR1 DFQATT and CDR2 SNEGSKA (reference sequence). The CDR3 runs 10 residues. The CDR3, as DNA: TGCAGTGCTAGGAGCTCTGGCTACACCTTC. It yields the protein CSARSSGYTF.

The J gene is TRBJ2-3, the V gene TRBV5-5, with D perhaps TRBD2 (7 bases). CDR1 is SGHKS and CDR2 is YYEKEE in the germline V gene (reference sequence). V lost 7 bases and J 4 bases, leaving 22 bases between the germline ends. This CDR3 contains 16 residues. The CDR3 DNA reads as TGTGCCAGCTGTCGGGGGGCCGGGGCCAGGGCAGATACGCAGTATTTT. Its translation: CASCRGAGARADTQYF.

The rearrangement joins TRBV5-6 to TRBJ2-7, with TRBD2 identical over 15 bases. This CDR3 has 16 residues. V was pared by 4 bases and J by 3 bases, with 5 bases of the junction left unmatched. Germline V gene lookup returns CDR1 SGHDT and CDR2 YYEEEE. The chain's CDR3 is CASSPGTSGGFYEQYF. CDR3 DNA: TGTGCCAGCAGCCCTGGGACTAGCGGGGGGTTCTACGAGCAGTACTTC.

CDR3 protein: CASIAATAGRTQYF. The CDR3 DNA reads TGTGCCAGCATCGCTGCCACAGCCGGCAGGACCCAGTACTTC. J is TRBJ2-5 and V is TRBV21-1; whether TRBD1, the table's D call, matches the DNA was not checked. TRBV21-1 is classified as a pseudogene. This CDR3 has 14 residues.

This chain links TRBV5-1 with TRBJ2-3; D is unclear. The germline V gene encodes CDR1 SGHRS and CDR2 YFSETQ. This CDR3 is 13 amino acids long. Trimming shortened V by 2 bases and J by 4 bases, and 8 bases separated the two germline ends. DNA of the CDR3: TGCGCCAGCAGCTTCCTAGTCGCAGATACGCAGTATTTT. This sequence encodes CASSFLVADTQYF.

The count of this clone is one. V and J are TRBV12-3 or TRBV12-4 and TRBJ1-1; D gene ambiguous. The ends were cut back, 2 bases at V and 4 bases at J, with 8 bases in the middle. This CDR3 region has 13 residues. Here the CDR3 DNA reads TGTGCCAGCAGTTTATCCGGGATCACTGAAGCTTTCTTT. Its protein product is CASSLSGITEAFF.

The chain employs TRBV7-9 and TRBJ2-7; 7 bases match TRBD1. The junction had 12 bases not matched to a gene; V was cut back by 4 bases and J by 6 bases. This CDR3 is 15 amino acids long. The germline V gene encodes CDR1 SEHNR and CDR2 FQNEAQ (reference sequence). In nucleotides, the CDR3 is TGTGCCAGCAGCTACCCCGAGACAGGGTCTCGCGAGCAGTACTTC. Residues: CASSYPETGSREQYF.

This rearrangement joins TRBV29-1 to TRBJ2-1; 8 bases agree with TRBD2. The CDR3 sequence is 15 residues long. CDR1 SQVTM and CDR2 ANQGSEA come from the germline V gene. The trim removed 4 bases at V and 9 bases at J, leaving 14 bases unmatched. This chain's CDR3 is CSVAHLTSGGGEQFF. In DNA form, the CDR3 reads TGCAGCGTTGCCCATTTAACTAGCGGAGGGGGTGAGCAGTTCTTC.

This clone came up once. The rearrangement uses TRBV6-5 and TRBJ2-5, with 7 bases lining up with TRBD1. This CDR3 has 14 amino acids. V was pared by 0 bases and J by 6 bases, with 4 bases of the junction left unmatched. Per the germline V gene, CDR1 is MNHEY and CDR2 is SVGAGI. CDR3 loop: CASSYSRGLKTQYF. In DNA form, the CDR3 reads TGTGCCAGCAGTTACTCGAGGGGGCTAAAGACCCAGTACTTC.

The chain joins TRBV9 to TRBJ2-6; TRBD2 matches at 8 bases. Germline CDR1 is SGDLS and CDR2 is YYNGEE. The CDR3 is 18 residues long. The junction had 10 bases not matched to a gene; V was cut back by 3 bases and J by 2 bases. CDR3 amino acids: CASSARRGEEAGANVLTF. The CDR3 DNA follows: TGTGCCAGCAGCGCCCGGCGGGGGGAGGAGGCTGGGGCCAACGTCCTGACTTTC.

The J gene is TRBJ1-2, the V gene TRBV7-9; TRBD1 matches at 7 bases. V dropped 3 bases and J dropped 6; count of bases not matched to a gene: 4. There are 13 residues in the CDR3. CDR1 is SEHNR and CDR2 is FQNEAQ in the germline V gene (reference sequence). CDR3 bases: TGTGCCAGCAGCTTGGGACAGCTTGATGGCTACACCTTC. Amino acid sequence: CASSLGQLDGYTF.

The chain recombines TRBV6-5 with TRBJ1-2; D gene ambiguous. This CDR3 has 13 amino acids. Germline CDR1 reads MNHEY; CDR2 reads SVGAGI. Trimming removed 2 bases at V and 7 bases at J, with 11 bases between. The CDR3 protein is CASSYEPLLGYTF. CDR3 nucleotides: TGTGCCAGCAGTTACGAGCCACTCCTTGGCTACACCTTC.

This chain uses TRBV6-5 with TRBJ1-1; a weak D match, TRBD1 (5 bases). Germline V gene lookup returns CDR1 MNHEY and CDR2 SVGAGI. The CDR3 runs 13 residues. V lost 4 bases, J lost 2 bases, and 8 bases lay in between. CDR3 amino acids: CASSWGVNTEAFF. The DNA of the CDR3 is TGTGCCAGCAGTTGGGGGGTAAACACTGAAGCTTTCTTT.

The rearrangement uses TRBV6-5 and TRBJ2-4; 7 bases are shared with TRBD1. The V segment lost 8 bases and the J segment 0 bases; nucleotides outside the gene matches: 4. The germline gives CDR1 MNHEY, CDR2 SVGAGI. This CDR3 region has 14 residues. CDR3 sequence reads: CASDRVLAKNIQYF. CDR3 in DNA: TGTGCCAGCGACAGGGTTCTAGCCAAAAACATTCAGTACTTC.

This sequence joins TRBV5-6 and TRBJ2-7, with 8 bases aligning to TRBD2. CDR1 and CDR2 from the germline V gene are SGHDT and YYEEEE. Losses at the gene ends were 1 base for V and 3 bases for J; bases not matched to a gene: 6. CDR3 length equals 15 residues. Written as DNA, the CDR3 is TGTGCCAGCAGCTTGTACGGGACTAGAAACTACGAGCAGTACTTC. It codes for CASSLYGTRNYEQYF.

This clone was recorded a few times. V gene TRBV6-2 or TRBV6-3 combines with J gene TRBJ2-3; tentatively, D is TRBD1 (5 bases). Germline V CDR1 and CDR2: MNHEY, SVGEGT. The germline V and J ends were trimmed by 6 bases and 2 bases, with 15 bases remaining between them. This CDR3 has 15 amino acids. The CDR3 spells CASSRTTDPTDTQYF. The CDR3, as DNA: TGTGCCAGCAGCAGGACAACAGATCCCACAGATACGCAGTATTTT.

The table lists this clone with a few counts. CDR3 bases: TGTGCCAGCAGCTTAGGTCCCAGGGACACCATATATTTT. Amino acids: CASSLGPRDTIYF. The chain has TRBV7-6 and TRBJ1-3, with D perhaps matching TRBD1 (5 bases). Trimming removed 1 base at V and 8 bases at J, with 9 bases between. CDR1 is SGHVS and CDR2 is FNYEAQ in the germline V gene. This CDR3 has 13 residues.